The 20 T cell receptor beta chains in this list originate from one sample, sequenced in a study of T cells expressing NK-cell markers. Using the 5' RACE reads, TCRdb records one entry per CDR3 protein without DNA. This sample contains around 180,000 distinct CDR3 sequences. Sequences were obtained from blood T cells: a sorted CD56 or NKG2C T cell subset, CD4+ or CD8+ T cells, or bulk PBMC T cells (not recorded which). These receptors came from a man aged 18 to 70 in good health.

CDR3: CASSDLGGGDTDTQYF. The V call is TRBV2, the J call TRBJ2-3; lacking DNA, the TRBD2 call made by TCRdb goes unchecked. This CDR3 region has 16 residues. CDR1 is SNHLY, CDR2 FYNNEI, per germline.

J is TRBJ1-6 and V is TRBV30; TCRdb's D call, TRBD1, is unchecked because there is no DNA. This CDR3 has 12 amino acids. Germline CDR1 and CDR2: GTSNPN and SVGIG (reference sequence). CDR3 loop: CALTGSNSPLHF.

V gene TRBV9 combines with J gene TRBJ2-3; the TCRdb D gene call, TRBD2, has no DNA to confirm it. This CDR3 contains 17 residues. From germline, CDR1 is SGDLS and CDR2 YYNGEE. The CDR3: CASSVGVAGGGTDTQYF. The whole variable domain, filled in from reference TRBV9 and TRBJ2-3, reads DSGVTQTPKHLITATGQRVTLRCSPRSGDLSVYWYQQSLDQGLQFLIQYYNGEERAKGNILERFSAQQFPDLHSELNLSSLELGDSALYFCASSVGVAGGGTDTQYFGPGTRLTVL.

This sequence joins TRBV18 and TRBJ1-1. Per the germline V gene, CDR1 is KGHSH and CDR2 is LQKENI. The CDR3 runs to 15 residues. CDR3 protein: CASSPGFGEDTEAFF.

This chain links TRBV4-2 with TRBJ2-5. There are 14 residues in the CDR3. Germline CDR1 is LGHNA and CDR2 is YNFKEQ. The CDR3 here is CASSQVDETETQYF.

This rearrangement joins TRBV6-6 to TRBJ1-3; the D call of TRBD1 rests on TCRdb alone, since no DNA is present to check it. Germline V gene lookup returns CDR1 MNHNY and CDR2 SVGAGI (reference sequence). There are 13 residues in the CDR3. The chain's CDR3 is CASTTASGNTIYF.

The V and J genes are TRBV9 and TRBJ2-7. The length of the CDR3 is 11 residues. Looked up from germline, CDR1 is SGDLS and CDR2 is YYNGEE. The CDR3 spells CASSSGVEQYF.

The gene calls are TRBV20-1 and TRBJ2-4; checking the TCRdb D call of TRBD1 is not possible without DNA. CDR3 length equals 13 residues. Germline assignment: CDR1 DFQATT and CDR2 SNEGSKA (reference sequence). The CDR3 is CSAGGGNKNIQYF.

V usage is TRBV15 and J usage is TRBJ1-2; TCRdb's assignment of TRBD1 cannot be checked, as there is no DNA. CDR3 size: 11 residues. CDR1 and CDR2 from the germline V gene are LNHNV and YYDKDF (reference sequence). This CDR3 reads CATSSGAGYTF.

The chain employs TRBV28 and TRBJ2-7; the TCRdb call, TRBD1, lacks DNA for checking. This CDR3 has 14 residues. Germline V gene data show CDR1 as MDHEN and CDR2 as SYDVKM. The CDR3 sequence: CASSLWGETYEQYF.

This chain links TRBV6-5 with TRBJ1-4. Germline values: CDR1 MNHEY, CDR2 SVGAGI. There are 17 residues in the CDR3. The CDR3 spells CASSYSQPFATNEKLFF.

The chain has TRBV25-1 and TRBJ2-3. Per the germline V gene, CDR1 is MGHDK and CDR2 is SYGVNS. The CDR3 contains 14 residues. The CDR3 loop is CASSEDYSTDTQYF. The entire variable domain, with the rest obtained from reference TRBV25-1 and TRBJ2-3, is as follows: EADIYQTPRYLVIGTGKKITLECSQTMGHDKMYWYQQDPGMELHLIHYSYGVNSTEKGDLSSESTVSRIRTEHFPLTLESARPSHTSQYLCASSEDYSTDTQYFGPGTRLTVL.

This rearrangement joins TRBV19 to TRBJ2-1; the TCRdb D gene call, TRBD2, has no DNA to confirm it. From germline, CDR1 is LNHDA and CDR2 SQIVND (reference sequence). The CDR3 runs 15 residues. This CDR3 is CASSTTPGLYNEQFF.

This sequence joins TRBV25-1 and TRBJ2-2; TCRdb gives TRBD1 as the D gene, but with no DNA this cannot be confirmed. CDR1 is MGHDK and CDR2 is SYGVNS in the germline V gene. The CDR3 has 15 amino acids. The CDR3 sequence is CASSSGTGDTGELFF.

The chain is built from TRBV6-2 or TRBV6-3 and TRBJ2-2; the D call of TRBD1 rests on TCRdb alone, since no DNA is present to check it. The CDR3 consists of 16 residues. The germline V gene encodes CDR1 MNHEY and CDR2 SVGEGT. The CDR3 sequence: CASSLSLGGRTGELFF.

This sequence joins TRBV11-1 and TRBJ2-7. Germline loops: CDR1 SGHAT, CDR2 FQDESV (reference sequence). The CDR3 is 14 amino acids. CDR3 sequence: CASSLEVGGYEQYF.

The chain couples TRBV5-1 to TRBJ2-7. The CDR3 length is 15 residues. Germline lookup yields CDR1 SGHRS and CDR2 YFSETQ. The CDR3 sequence: CASSLEDRQGYEQYF.

The chain uses TRBV10-3 and TRBJ2-7; TCRdb selects TRBD2, and the lack of DNA leaves this call unchecked. The CDR3 has 15 amino acids. Germline V gene sequence: CDR1 ENHRY, CDR2 SYGVKD. The CDR3 loop is CAISEDSGGLYEQYF.

The rearrangement uses TRBV2 and TRBJ2-3. The V gene's germline CDR1 is SNHLY and CDR2 FYNNEI. The CDR3 spans 16 residues. The CDR3 sequence: CASSDETGTSTDTQYF.

The rearrangement uses TRBV20-1 and TRBJ2-3; TCRdb lists TRBD1, though no DNA is available to test this call. The CDR3 has 14 residues. Germline CDR1 and CDR2: DFQATT and SNEGSKA (reference sequence). CDR3 sequence: CSAPPGGPTNTQYF.